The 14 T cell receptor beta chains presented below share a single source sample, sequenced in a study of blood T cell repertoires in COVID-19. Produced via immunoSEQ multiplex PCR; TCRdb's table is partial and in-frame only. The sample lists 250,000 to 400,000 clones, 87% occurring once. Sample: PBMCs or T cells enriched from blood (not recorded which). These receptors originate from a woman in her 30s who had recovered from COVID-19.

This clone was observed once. CDR3 sequence: CASSSDSLSGNTIYF. Written as DNA, the CDR3 is TGTGCCAGCAGCTCGGACAGCCTCTCTGGAAACACCATATATTTT. The chain combines TRBV7-2 with TRBJ1-3, with D tentatively TRBD1 (6 bases). From germline, CDR1 is SGHTA and CDR2 FQGNSA. There are 15 residues in the CDR3. Trimming cost V 4 bases and J 0 bases, with 10 bases left between them.

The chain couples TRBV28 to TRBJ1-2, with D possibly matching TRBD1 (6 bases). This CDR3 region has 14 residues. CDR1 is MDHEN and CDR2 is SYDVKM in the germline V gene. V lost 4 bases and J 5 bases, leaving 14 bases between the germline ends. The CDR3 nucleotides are TGTGCCAGCAGTTCCGACAGGTCCGTATATGGCTACACCTTC. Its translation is CASSSDRSVYGYTF.

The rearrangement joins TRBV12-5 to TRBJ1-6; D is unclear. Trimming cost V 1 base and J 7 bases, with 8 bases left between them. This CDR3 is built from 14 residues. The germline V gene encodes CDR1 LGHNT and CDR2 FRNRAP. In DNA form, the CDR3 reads TGTGCTAGTGGTTTGGGGCAGGTCAATTCACCCCTCCACTTT. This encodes CASGLGQVNSPLHF.

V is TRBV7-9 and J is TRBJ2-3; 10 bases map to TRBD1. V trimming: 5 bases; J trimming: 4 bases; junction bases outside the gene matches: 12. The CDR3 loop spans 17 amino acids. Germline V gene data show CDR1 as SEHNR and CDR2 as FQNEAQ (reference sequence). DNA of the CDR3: TGTGCCAGCAGCAAAAGGCGGACAGGGGGGGAATCAGATACGCAGTATTTT. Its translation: CASSKRRTGGESDTQYF.

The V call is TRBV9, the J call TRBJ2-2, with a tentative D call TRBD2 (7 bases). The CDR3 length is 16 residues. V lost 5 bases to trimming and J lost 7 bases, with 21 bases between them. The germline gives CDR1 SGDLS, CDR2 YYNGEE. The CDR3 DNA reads TGTGCCAGCAGTCCGGGGGGCCTCCTCAACGGCGGGGAGCTGTTTTTT. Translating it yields CASSPGGLLNGGELFF.

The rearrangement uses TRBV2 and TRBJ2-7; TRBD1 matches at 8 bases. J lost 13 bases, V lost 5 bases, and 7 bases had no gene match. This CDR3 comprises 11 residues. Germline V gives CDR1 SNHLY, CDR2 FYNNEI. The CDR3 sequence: CASSLGQGSYF. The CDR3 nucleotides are TGTGCCAGCAGTTTAGGACAGGGTAGTTACTTC.

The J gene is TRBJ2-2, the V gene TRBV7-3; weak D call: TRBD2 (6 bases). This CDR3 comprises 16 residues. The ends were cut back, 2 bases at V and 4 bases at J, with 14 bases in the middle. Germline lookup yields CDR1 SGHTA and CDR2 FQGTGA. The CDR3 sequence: CASSLPPGVGTGELFF. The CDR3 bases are TGTGCCAGCAGCTTACCTCCGGGGGTTGGCACCGGGGAGCTGTTTTTT.

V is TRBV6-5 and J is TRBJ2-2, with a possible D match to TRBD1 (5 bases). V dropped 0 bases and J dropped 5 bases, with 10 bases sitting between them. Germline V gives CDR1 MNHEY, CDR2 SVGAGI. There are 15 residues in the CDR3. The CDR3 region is CASSYSQGSTGELFF. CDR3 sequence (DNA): TGTGCCAGCAGTTACTCGCAGGGCTCGACCGGGGAGCTGTTTTTT.

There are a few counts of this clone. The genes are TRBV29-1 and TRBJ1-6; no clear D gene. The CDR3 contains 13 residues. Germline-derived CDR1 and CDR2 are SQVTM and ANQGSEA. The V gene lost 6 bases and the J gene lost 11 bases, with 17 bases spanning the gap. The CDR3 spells CSVRHGRLTPLHF. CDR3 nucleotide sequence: TGCAGCGTGAGGCACGGGAGGTTGACACCCCTCCACTTT.

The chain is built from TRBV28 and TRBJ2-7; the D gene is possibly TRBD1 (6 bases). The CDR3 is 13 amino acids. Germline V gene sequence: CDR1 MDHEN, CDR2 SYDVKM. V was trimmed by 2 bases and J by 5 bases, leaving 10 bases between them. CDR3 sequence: CASSLDHRDEQYF. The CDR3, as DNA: TGTGCCAGCAGTTTAGACCACAGGGACGAGCAGTACTTC. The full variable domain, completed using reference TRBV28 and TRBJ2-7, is DVKVTQSSRYLVKRTGEKVFLECVQDMDHENMFWYRQDPGLGLRLIYFSYDVKMKEKGDIPEGYSVSREKKERFSLILESASTNQTSMYLCASSLDHRDEQYFGPGTRLTVT.

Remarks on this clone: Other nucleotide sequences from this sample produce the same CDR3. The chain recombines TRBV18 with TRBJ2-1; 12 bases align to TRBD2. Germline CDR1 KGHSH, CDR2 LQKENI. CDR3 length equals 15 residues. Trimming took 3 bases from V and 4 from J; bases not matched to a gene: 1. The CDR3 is CASSPGTSGYNEQFF. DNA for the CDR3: TGTGCCAGCTCACCCGGGACTAGCGGGTACAATGAGCAGTTCTTC.

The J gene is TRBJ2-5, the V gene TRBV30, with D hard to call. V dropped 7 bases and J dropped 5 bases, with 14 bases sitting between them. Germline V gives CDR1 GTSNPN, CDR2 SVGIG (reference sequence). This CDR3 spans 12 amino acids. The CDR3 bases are TGTGCCTCGGATGGAGTCATGGAGACCCAGTACTTC. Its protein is CASDGVMETQYF.

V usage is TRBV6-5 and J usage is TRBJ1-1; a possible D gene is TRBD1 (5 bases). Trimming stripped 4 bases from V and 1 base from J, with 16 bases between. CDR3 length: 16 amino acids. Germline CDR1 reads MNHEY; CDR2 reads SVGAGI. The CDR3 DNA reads TGTGCCAGCAGTTCCTCGGGGGGGAGGGCGAACACTGAAGCTTTCTTT. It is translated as CASSSSGGRANTEAFF.

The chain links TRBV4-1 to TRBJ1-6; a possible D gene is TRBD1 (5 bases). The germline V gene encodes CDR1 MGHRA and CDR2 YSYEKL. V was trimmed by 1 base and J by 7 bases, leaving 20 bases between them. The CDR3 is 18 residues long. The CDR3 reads CASSQGNGVPRENSPLHF. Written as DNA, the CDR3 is TGCGCCAGCAGCCAAGGTAATGGGGTTCCCAGGGAAAATTCACCCCTCCACTTT.